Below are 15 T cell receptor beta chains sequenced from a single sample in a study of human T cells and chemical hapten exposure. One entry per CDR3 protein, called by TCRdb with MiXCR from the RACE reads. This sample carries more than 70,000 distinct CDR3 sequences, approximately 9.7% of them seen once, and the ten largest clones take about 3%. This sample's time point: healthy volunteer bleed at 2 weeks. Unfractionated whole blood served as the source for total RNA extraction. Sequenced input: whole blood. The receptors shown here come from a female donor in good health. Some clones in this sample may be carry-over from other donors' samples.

The CDR3 loop is CSASAGANEKLFF. In DNA form, the CDR3 reads TGCAGTGCTAGTGCAGGGGCTAATGAAAAACTGTTTTTT. The genes are TRBV20-1 and TRBJ1-4, with a weak D call TRBD1 (6 bases). The CDR3 spans 13 residues. The germline V and J ends were trimmed by 3 bases and 3 bases, with 8 bases remaining between them. The germline CDR1 and CDR2 sequences are DFQATT and SNEGSKA (reference sequence).

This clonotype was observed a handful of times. CDR3 protein: CAIREDASQETQYF. The CDR3 DNA reads TGTGCCATCAGAGAGGACGCGAGCCAAGAGACCCAGTACTTC. The V and J genes are TRBV10-3 and TRBJ2-5; D is undetermined. The CDR3 consists of 14 residues. Germline V gene lookup returns CDR1 ENHRY and CDR2 SYGVKD. Trimming took off 6 bases at V and 1 base at J, with 12 bases between the two ends.

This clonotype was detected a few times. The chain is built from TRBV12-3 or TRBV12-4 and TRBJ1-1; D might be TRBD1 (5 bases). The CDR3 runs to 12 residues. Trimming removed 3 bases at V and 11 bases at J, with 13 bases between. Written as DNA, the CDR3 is TGTGCCAGCAGTTTCTCGGGCAGGGACGCTTTCTTT. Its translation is CASSFSGRDAFF.

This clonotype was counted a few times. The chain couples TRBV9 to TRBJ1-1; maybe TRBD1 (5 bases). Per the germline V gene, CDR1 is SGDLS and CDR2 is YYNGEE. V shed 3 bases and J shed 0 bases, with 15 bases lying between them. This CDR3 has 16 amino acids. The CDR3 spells CASSDDDGTLNTEAFF. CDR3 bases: TGTGCCAGCAGCGACGACGATGGGACTCTGAACACTGAAGCTTTCTTT.

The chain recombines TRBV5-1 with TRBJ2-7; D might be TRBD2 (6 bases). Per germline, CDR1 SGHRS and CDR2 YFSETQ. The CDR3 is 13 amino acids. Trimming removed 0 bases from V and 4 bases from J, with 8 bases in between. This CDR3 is CASSLARGYEQYF. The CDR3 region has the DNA TGCGCCAGCAGCTTGGCCCGGGGGTACGAGCAGTACTTC.

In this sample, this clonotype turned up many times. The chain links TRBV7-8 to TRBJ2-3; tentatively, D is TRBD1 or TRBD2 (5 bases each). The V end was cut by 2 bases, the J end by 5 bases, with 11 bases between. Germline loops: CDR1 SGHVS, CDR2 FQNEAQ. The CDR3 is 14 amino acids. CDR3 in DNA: TGTGCCAGCAGCTTACGGGGCTTGGGAGATACGCAGTATTTT. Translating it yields CASSLRGLGDTQYF.

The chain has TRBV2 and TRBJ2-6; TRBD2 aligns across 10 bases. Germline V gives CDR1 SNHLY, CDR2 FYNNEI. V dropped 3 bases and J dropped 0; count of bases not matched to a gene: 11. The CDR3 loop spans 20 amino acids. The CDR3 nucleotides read TGTGCCAGCAGTGATCTAGCGGGAGACATCGGGCGCTCTGGGGCCAACGTCCTGACTTTC. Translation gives CASSDLAGDIGRSGANVLTF.

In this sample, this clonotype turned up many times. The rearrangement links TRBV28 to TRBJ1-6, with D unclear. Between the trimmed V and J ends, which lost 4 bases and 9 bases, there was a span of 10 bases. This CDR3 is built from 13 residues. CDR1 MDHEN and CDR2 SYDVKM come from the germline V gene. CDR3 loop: CASSSDEISPLHF. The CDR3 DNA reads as TGTGCCAGCAGTTCGGACGAGATTTCACCCCTCCACTTT.

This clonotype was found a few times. CDR3 loop: CASSLSSLTDTQYF. As DNA, the CDR3 is TGTGCCAGCAGTTTATCGTCACTCACAGATACGCAGTATTTT. J is TRBJ2-3 and V is TRBV28; D gene uncertain. CDR1 MDHEN and CDR2 SYDVKM come from the germline V gene. V was cut by 1 base and J by 2 bases, with 7 bases left in between. This CDR3 comprises 14 residues.

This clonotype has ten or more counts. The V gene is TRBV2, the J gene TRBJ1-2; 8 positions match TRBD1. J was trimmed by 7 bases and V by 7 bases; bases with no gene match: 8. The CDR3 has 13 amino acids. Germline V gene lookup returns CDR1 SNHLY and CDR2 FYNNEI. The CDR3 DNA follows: TGTGCCAGCAATAGGGATGGGACAGGTGGCTACACCTTC. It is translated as CASNRDGTGGYTF.

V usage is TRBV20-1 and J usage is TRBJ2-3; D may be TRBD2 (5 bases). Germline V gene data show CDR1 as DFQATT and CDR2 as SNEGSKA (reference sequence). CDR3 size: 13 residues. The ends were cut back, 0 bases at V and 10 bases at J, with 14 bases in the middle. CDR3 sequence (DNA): TGCAGTGCTAGAGATGCGAGCGGATGGGCGCAGTATTTT. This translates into CSARDASGWAQYF.

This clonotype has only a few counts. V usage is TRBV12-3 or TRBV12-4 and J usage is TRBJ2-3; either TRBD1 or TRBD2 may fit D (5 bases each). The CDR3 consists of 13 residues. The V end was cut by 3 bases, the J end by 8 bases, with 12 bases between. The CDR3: CASSLVTGTTQYF. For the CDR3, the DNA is TGTGCCAGCAGTTTGGTAACCGGGACTACGCAGTATTTT.

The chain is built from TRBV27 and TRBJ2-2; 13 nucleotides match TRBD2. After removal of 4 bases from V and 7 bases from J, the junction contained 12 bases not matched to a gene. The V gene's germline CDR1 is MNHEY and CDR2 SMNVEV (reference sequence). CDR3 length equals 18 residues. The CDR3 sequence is CASSSTKRTSGSGGELFF. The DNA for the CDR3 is TGTGCCAGCAGTTCAACCAAGAGGACTAGCGGGAGTGGCGGGGAGCTGTTTTTT.

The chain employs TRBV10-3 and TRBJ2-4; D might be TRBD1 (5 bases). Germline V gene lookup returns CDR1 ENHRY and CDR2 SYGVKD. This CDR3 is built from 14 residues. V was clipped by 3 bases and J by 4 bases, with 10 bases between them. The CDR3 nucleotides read TGTGCCATCAGTGATTGGCAGGGTAAAAACATTCAGTACTTC. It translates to CAISDWQGKNIQYF.

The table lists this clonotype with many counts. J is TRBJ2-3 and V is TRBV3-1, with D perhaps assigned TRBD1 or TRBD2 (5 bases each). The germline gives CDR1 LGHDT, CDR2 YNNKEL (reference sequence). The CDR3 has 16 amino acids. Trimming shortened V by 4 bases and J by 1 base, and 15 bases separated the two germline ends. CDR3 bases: TGTGCCAGCAGCCGTCAGGGAGCGGAGGGCACAGATACGCAGTATTTT. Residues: CASSRQGAEGTDTQYF.